These T cell receptor beta chains were read from a single sample in a study of blood T cells in healthy people across ages. TCRdb reanalysed the 5' RACE reads using MiXCR and keeps one entry per CDR3 protein. The sample yields 540,000 or so distinct CDR3 sequences, 25% to 30% seen once. Sequenced: blood. Receptor source: a woman aged 70-85 years in good health. Each CDR3 is given with its conserved first and last residue. D genes are given only for firm matches. The size of a clone is reported for some rows only, either as once, few or many, or as a class for expanded clones.

d_call clone_size j_call v_call cdr3_aa cdr3_nt
TRBD2 many TRBJ2-5 TRBV7-2 CASSLTGGLVWPQYF TGTGCCAGCAGCTTAACGGGGGGGCTAGTCTGGCCCCAGTACTTC
TRBD1 - TRBJ2-2 TRBV6-6 CASSPQGQLTGELFF TGTGCCAGCAGCCCCCAGGGACAGCTTACCGGGGAGCTGTTTTTT
TRBD2 - TRBJ2-1 TRBV4-3 CASSQDPGTSGGLLYNEQFF TGCGCCAGCAGCCAAGACCCCGGGACTAGCGGGGGGCTTCTCTACAATGAGCAGTTCTTC
- few TRBJ2-3 TRBV7-2 CASSNEGVGSTDTQYF TGTGCCAGCAGCAATGAGGGGGTAGGGAGCACAGATACGCAGTATTTT
- few TRBJ1-5 TRBV6-1 CASGAIGANQPQHF TGTGCCAGCGGGGCCATAGGGGCTAATCAGCCCCAGCATTTT
- few TRBJ2-1 TRBV24-1 CATSDSRDVNEQFF TGTGCCACCAGTGATTCCCGGGACGTTAATGAGCAGTTCTTC
- - TRBJ1-2 TRBV19 CASSGQSVYDYTF TGTGCCAGTAGCGGACAGTCAGTCTATGACTACACCTTC
- - TRBJ2-5 TRBV7-9 CASSFLTVEETQYF TGTGCCAGCAGCTTCCTGACAGTAGAAGAGACCCAGTACTTC
- - TRBJ1-2 TRBV7-2 CASSLNSDSIYGYTF TGTGCCAGCAGCTTAAACTCGGACAGTATCTATGGCTACACCTTC
- few TRBJ1-5 TRBV18 CASSPSGFDQPQHF TGTGCCAGCTCACCTTCTGGGTTCGATCAGCCCCAGCATTTT
TRBD1 - TRBJ1-1 TRBV6-5 CASSYGTGVGTEAFF TGTGCCAGCAGTTACGGGACAGGGGTGGGCACTGAAGCTTTCTTT
- - TRBJ2-4 TRBV20-1 CSATVGLAKNIQYF TGCAGTGCTACCGTTGGGTTAGCCAAAAACATTCAGTACTTC
- - TRBJ1-5 TRBV12-3/TRBV12-4 CASSRNPGVTQPQHF TGTGCCAGCAGCCGTAACCCGGGGGTCACTCAGCCCCAGCATTTT
- - TRBJ1-2 TRBV7-2 CASSLARSNYGYTF TGTGCCAGCAGCTTGGCCAGGTCGAACTATGGCTACACCTTC
- - TRBJ1-1 TRBV25-1 CASSEYQTGSTEAFF TGTGCCAGCAGTGAATATCAGACAGGTTCAACTGAAGCTTTCTTT
- few TRBJ2-6 TRBV9 CASSRTSSGANVLTF TGTGCCAGCAGCAGGACGTCGTCTGGGGCCAACGTCCTGACTTTC
- - TRBJ1-1 TRBV7-3 CASTPTGGILITEAFF TGTGCCAGCACCCCTACCGGGGGGATATTAATCACTGAAGCTTTCTTT
- few TRBJ1-2 TRBV5-1 CASSLDQTGYTF TGCGCCAGCAGCTTGGATCAAACTGGCTACACCTTC
- once TRBJ2-7 TRBV9 CASSPSQRSYEQYF TGTGCCAGCAGCCCCTCGCAACGCTCCTACGAGCAGTACTTC
- - TRBJ2-1 TRBV20-1 CSADHQGNEQFF TGCAGTGCCGACCACCAGGGGAATGAGCAGTTCTTC
TRBD2 - TRBJ2-3 TRBV29-1 CSAERGGVTDTQYF TGCAGCGCCGAGCGGGGGGGAGTCACAGATACGCAGTATTTT
- few TRBJ2-7 TRBV5-1 CASSLDRERQYF TGCGCCAGCAGCTTGGACAGGGAGCGGCAGTACTTC